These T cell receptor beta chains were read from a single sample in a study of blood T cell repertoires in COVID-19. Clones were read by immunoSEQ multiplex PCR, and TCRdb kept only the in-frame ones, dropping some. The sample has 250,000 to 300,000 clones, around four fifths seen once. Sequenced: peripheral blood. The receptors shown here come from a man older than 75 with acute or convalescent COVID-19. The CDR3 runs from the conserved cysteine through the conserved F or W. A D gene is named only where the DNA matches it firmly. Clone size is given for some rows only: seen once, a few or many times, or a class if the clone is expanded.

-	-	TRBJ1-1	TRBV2	CASSAAGVTEAFF	TGTGCCAGCAGTGCAGCAGGGGTGACTGAAGCTTTCTTT
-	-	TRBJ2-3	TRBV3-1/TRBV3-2	CASSHRTVDTQYF	TGTGCCAGCAGCCATAGGACAGTAGATACGCAGTATTTT
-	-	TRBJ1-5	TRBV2	CASSRRGLSNQPQHF	TGTGCCAGCTCACGAAGGGGACTGTCCAATCAGCCCCAGCATTTT
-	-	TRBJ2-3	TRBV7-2	CASSPLQGFGGDTQYF	TGTGCCAGCAGCCCACTACAAGGATTCGGAGGAGATACGCAGTATTTT
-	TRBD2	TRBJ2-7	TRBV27	CASSPGGLAVRVGFEQYF	TGTGCCAGCAGCCCTGGTGGACTAGCAGTACGAGTCGGCTTCGAGCAGTACTTC
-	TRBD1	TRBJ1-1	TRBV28	CASRGQGETEAFF	TGTGCCAGCAGGGGACAGGGAGAAACTGAAGCTTTCTTT
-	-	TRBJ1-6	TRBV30	CAWSTGRGRSPLHF	TGTGCCTGGTCCACTGGGAGGGGACGGTCACCCCTCCACTTT
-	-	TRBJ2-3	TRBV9	CASSVAGHTDTQYF	TGTGCCAGCAGCGTAGCGGGACACACAGATACGCAGTATTTT
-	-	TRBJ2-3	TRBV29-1	CSVQGDWTVSTDTQYF	TGCAGCGTTCAAGGCGATTGGACTGTGAGCACAGATACGCAGTATTTT
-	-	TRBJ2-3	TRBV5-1	CASSLAFSGSTDTQYF	TGCGCCAGCAGCTTGGCGTTCAGCGGAAGTACAGATACGCAGTATTTT
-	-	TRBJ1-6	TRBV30	CAWKSAGGSSPLHF	TGTGCCTGGAAATCTGCGGGGGGTAGTTCACCCCTCCACTTT
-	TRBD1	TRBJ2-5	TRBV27	CASRGGTGGRETQYF	TGTGCCAGCAGAGGGGGGACAGGGGGCAGAGAGACCCAGTACTTC
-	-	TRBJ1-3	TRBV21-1	CASSKGTGQAPKVSGNTIYF	TGTGCCAGCAGCAAAGGGACGGGACAGGCCCCGAAGGTTTCTGGAAACACCATATATTTT
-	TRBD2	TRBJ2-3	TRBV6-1	CASSEVSGRALDTQYF	TGTGCCAGCAGTGAAGTGAGCGGGAGGGCCTTAGATACGCAGTATTTT
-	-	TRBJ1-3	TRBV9	CASSPGDGNTIYF	TGTGCCAGCAGCCCGGGGGATGGAAACACCATATATTTT
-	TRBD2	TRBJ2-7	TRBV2	CASNRGGDSYEQYF	TGTGCCAGCAACCGGGGGGGGGACTCCTACGAGCAGTACTTC
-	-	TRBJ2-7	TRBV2	CASSVQPGGLTYF	TGTGCCAGCAGTGTTCAACCGGGGGGCTTAACGTACTTC
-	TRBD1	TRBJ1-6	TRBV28	CASSLWRTGGAGSPLHF	TGTGCCAGCAGTTTATGGAGAACAGGGGGCGCTGGATCACCCCTCCACTTT
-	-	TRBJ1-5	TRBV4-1	CASSQEGAYSNQPQHF	TGCGCCAGCAGCCAAGAGGGGGCCTATAGCAATCAGCCCCAGCATTTT
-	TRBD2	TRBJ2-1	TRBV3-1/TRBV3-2	CASSQGTSGEEQFF	TGTGCCAGCAGCCAGGGTACTAGCGGGGAGGAGCAGTTCTTC
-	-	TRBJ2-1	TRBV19	CASSEGGTYNEQFF	TGTGCCAGTAGTGAAGGGGGTACCTACAATGAGCAGTTCTTC
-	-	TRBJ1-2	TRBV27	CASSLSISGIVSNYGYTF	TGTGCCAGCAGTTTATCGATATCAGGGATCGTTTCTAACTATGGCTACACCTTC
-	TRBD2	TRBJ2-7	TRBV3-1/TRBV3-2	CASSPTSGYEQYF	TGTGCCAGCAGCCCGACTAGCGGCTACGAGCAGTACTTC
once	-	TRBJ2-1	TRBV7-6	CASSLLQRDEQFF	TGTGCCAGCAGCTTACTCCAGCGGGATGAGCAGTTCTTC
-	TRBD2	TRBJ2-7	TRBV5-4	CASSLGGAGGSYEQYF	TGTGCCAGCAGCTTGGGTGGAGCGGGAGGTTCCTACGAGCAGTACTTC
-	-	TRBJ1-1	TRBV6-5	CASSFPGVNTEAFF	TGTGCCAGCAGTTTCCCCGGGGTGAACACTGAAGCTTTCTTT
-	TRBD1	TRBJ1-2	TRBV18	CASSNTGVEGYTF	TGTGCCAGCTCAAACACAGGGGTGGAAGGCTACACCTTC
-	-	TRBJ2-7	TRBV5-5	CASSPQTGTPYEQYF	TGTGCCAGCAGCCCACAAACAGGGACGCCCTACGAGCAGTACTTC
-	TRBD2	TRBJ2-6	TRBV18	CASSPARGGGRGANVLTF	TGTGCCAGCTCACCAGCGAGGGGCGGGGGTCGCGGGGCCAACGTCCTGACTTTC
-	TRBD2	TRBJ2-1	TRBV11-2	CASGERTSGLFF	TGTGCCAGCGGCGAGAGGACTAGTGGGCTGTTCTTC
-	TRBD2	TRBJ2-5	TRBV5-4	CASSPPIAGSQETQYF	TGTGCCAGCAGCCCACCCATAGCGGGAAGTCAAGAGACCCAGTACTTC
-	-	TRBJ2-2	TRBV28	CASKGQGTGELFF	TGTGCCAGCAAGGGGCAGGGGACCGGGGAGCTGTTTTTT
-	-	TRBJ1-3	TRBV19	CASSIARSPGNTIYF	TGTGCCAGTAGTATCGCCCGGAGCCCTGGAAACACCATATATTTT
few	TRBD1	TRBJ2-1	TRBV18	CASSSQGAQGNEQFF	TGTGCCAGCTCATCACAGGGGGCGCAGGGAAATGAGCAGTTCTTC
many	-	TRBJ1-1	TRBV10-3	CATLGVRGAFF	TGTGCCACCCTCGGGGTCCGGGGAGCTTTCTTT
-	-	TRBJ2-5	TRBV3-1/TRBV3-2	CASSQEVWSERGGTQYF	TGTGCCAGCAGCCAAGAGGTCTGGTCCGAGAGAGGGGGGACCCAGTACTTC
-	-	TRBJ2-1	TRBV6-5	CASSYSSGGIYNEQFF	TGTGCCAGCAGTTACTCTTCAGGGGGGATATACAATGAGCAGTTCTTC
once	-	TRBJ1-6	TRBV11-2	CASSLETDSNSPLHF	TGTGCCAGCAGCCTAGAGACAGATAGTAATTCACCCCTCCACTTT
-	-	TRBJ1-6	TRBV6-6	CASTRTPSSYNSPLHF	TGTGCCAGCACCAGGACACCTAGCTCCTATAATTCACCCCTCCACTTT